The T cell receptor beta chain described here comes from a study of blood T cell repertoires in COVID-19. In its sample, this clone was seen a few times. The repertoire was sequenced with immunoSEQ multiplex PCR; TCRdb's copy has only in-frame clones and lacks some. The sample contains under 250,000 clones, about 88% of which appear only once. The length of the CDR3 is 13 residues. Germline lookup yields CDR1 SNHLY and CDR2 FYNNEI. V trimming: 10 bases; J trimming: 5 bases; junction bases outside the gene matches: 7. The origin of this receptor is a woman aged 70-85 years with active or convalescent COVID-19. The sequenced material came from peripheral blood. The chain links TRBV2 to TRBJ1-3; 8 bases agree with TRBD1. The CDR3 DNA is TGTGCCATTGCACAGGGGGAAAGAAACACCATATATTTT. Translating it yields CAIAQGERNTIYF. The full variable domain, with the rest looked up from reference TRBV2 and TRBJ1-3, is EPEVTQTPSHQVTQMGQEVILRCVPISNHLYFYWYRQILGQKVEFLVSFYNNEISEKSEIFDDQFSVERPDGSNFTLKIRSTKLEDSAMYFCAIAQGERNTIYFGEGSWLTVV.